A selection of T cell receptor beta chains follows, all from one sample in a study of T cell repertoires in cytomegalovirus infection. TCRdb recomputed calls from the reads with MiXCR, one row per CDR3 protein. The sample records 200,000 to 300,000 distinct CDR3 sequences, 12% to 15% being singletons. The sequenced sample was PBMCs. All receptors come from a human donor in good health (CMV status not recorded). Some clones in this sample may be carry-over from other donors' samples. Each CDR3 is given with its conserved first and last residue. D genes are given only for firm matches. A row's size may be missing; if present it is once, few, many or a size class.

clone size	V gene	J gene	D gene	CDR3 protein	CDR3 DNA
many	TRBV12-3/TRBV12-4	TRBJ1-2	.	CASGDDYGYTF	TGTGCCAGCGGTGACGACTATGGCTACACCTTC
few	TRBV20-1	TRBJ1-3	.	CSARVTASGNTIYF	TGCAGTGCTAGAGTGACAGCCTCTGGAAACACCATATATTTT
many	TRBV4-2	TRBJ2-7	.	CASSPVSDSYEQYF	TGTGCCAGCAGCCCCGTTTCTGACTCCTACGAGCAGTACTTC
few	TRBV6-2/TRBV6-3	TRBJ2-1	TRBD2	CASMASGNNEQFF	TGTGCCAGCATGGCTAGCGGGAACAATGAGCAGTTCTTC
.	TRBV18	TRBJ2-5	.	CASSPQRETQYF	TGTGCCAGCTCACCACAGAGAGAGACCCAGTACTTC
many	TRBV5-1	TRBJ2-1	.	CASSLGPYNEQFF	TGCGCCAGCAGCTTGGGACCCTACAATGAGCAGTTCTTC
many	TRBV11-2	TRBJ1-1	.	CASSFTGALNTEAFF	TGTGCCAGCAGCTTCACAGGAGCTTTGAACACTGAAGCTTTCTTT
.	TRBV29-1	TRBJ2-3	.	CSVRAGPTSPTDTQYF	TGCAGCGTTCGGGCGGGACCGACCAGTCCCACAGATACGCAGTATTTT
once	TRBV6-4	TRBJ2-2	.	CASSVRGGVTGELFF	TGTGCCAGCAGTGTCCGTGGAGGGGTCACCGGGGAGCTGTTTTTT
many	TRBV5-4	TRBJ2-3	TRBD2	CASSISSGRSTDTQYF	TGTGCCAGCAGCATTTCTAGCGGGCGATCGACAGATACGCAGTATTTT
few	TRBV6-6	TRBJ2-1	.	CASSAGPYNEQFF	TGTGCCAGCAGTGCGGGACCCTACAATGAGCAGTTCTTC
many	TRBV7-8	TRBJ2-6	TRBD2	CASSLKLQKLAEASGANVLTF	TGTGCCAGCAGCTTAAAGCTGCAAAAACTAGCGGAAGCCTCTGGGGCCAACGTCCTGACTTTC
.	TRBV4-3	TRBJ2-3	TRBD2	CASSQEVAGDTQYF	TGCGCCAGCAGCCAAGAGGTAGCGGGAGATACGCAGTATTTT
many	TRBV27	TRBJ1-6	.	CASSFSLRTASSYNSPLHF	TGTGCCAGCAGTTTTTCCCTCCGGACGGCAAGCTCCTATAATTCACCCCTCCACTTT
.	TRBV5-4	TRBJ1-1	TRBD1	CASSPWDRTNTEAFF	TGTGCCAGCAGCCCGTGGGACAGGACTAACACTGAAGCTTTCTTT
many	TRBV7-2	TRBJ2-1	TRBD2	CASSLAGGANEQFF	TGTGCCAGCAGCTTAGCGGGAGGGGCTAATGAGCAGTTCTTC
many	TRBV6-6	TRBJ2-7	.	CASSYSKVRGSSYEQYF	TGTGCCAGCAGTTACTCGAAGGTCAGGGGAAGCTCCTACGAGCAGTACTTC
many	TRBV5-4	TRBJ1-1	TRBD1	CASSSLRTGRTAAFF	TGTGCCAGCAGCTCGCTTAGGACAGGCCGGACCGCAGCTTTCTTT
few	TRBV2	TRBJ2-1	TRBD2	CASSEGAWGSGISSSYNEQFF	TGTGCCAGCAGTGAAGGGGCCTGGGGTAGCGGGATTTCCAGCTCCTACAATGAGCAGTTCTTC
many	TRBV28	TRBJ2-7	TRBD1	CASGTERGQYF	TGTGCCAGCGGGACAGAAAGGGGGCAGTACTTC
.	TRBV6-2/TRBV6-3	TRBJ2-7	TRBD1	CASSYMTGASYEQYF	TGTGCCAGCAGTTACATGACAGGGGCATCCTACGAGCAGTACTTC
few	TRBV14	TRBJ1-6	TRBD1	CASSQAGTGYSPLHF	TGTGCCAGCAGCCAAGCCGGGACAGGGTATTCACCCCTCCACTTT
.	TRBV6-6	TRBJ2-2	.	CASSFGSNTGELFF	TGTGCCAGCAGTTTCGGCAGTAACACCGGGGAGCTGTTTTTT
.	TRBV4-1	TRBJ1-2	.	CASSQSADRVRGYTF	TGCGCCAGCAGCCAGTCCGCGGACCGGGTAAGGGGCTACACCTTC
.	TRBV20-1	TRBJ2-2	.	CSARSGSPGELFF	TGCAGTGCCCGATCCGGGAGCCCCGGGGAGCTGTTTTTT
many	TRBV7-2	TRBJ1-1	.	CASSFRGNTEAFF	TGTGCCAGCAGCTTTCGCGGGAACACTGAAGCTTTCTTT
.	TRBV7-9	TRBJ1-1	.	CASRSRTSPQVGTEAFF	TGTGCCAGCAGATCAAGGACATCACCCCAAGTCGGCACTGAAGCTTTCTTT
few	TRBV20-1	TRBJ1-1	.	CSAITTADTEAFF	TGCAGTGCCATAACGACGGCAGACACTGAAGCTTTCTTT
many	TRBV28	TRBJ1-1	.	CASSGVVTEAFF	TGTGCCAGCTCCGGAGTCGTCACTGAAGCTTTCTTT
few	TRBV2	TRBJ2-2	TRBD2	CASRTSGGTGELFF	TGTGCCAGCAGGACTAGCGGGGGTACCGGGGAGCTGTTTTTT
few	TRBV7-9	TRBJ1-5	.	CASSLAWGDSNQPQHF	TGTGCCAGCAGCTTAGCGTGGGGGGACTCCAATCAGCCCCAGCATTTT
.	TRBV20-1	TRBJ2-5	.	CSALAGPSETQYF	TGCAGTGCCTTAGCAGGCCCATCTGAGACCCAGTACTTC
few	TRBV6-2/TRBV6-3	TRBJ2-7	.	CASSQARQGYEQYF	TGTGCCAGCTCCCAGGCCCGGCAGGGCTACGAGCAGTACTTC
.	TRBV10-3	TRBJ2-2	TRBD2	CAIRERGLTGELFF	TGTGCCATCAGGGAGCGGGGCTTAACCGGGGAGCTGTTTTTT
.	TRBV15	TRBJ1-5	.	CATSLSGGNQPQHF	TGTGCCACCAGCCTTAGTGGTGGCAATCAGCCCCAGCATTTT
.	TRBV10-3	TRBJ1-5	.	CAISVGLGNQPQHF	TGTGCCATCAGTGTAGGGCTGGGCAATCAGCCCCAGCATTTT
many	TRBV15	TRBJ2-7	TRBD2	CATRGGLSVYEQYF	TGTGCCACCCGCGGGGGGCTATCCGTTTACGAGCAGTACTTC
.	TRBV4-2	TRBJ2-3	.	CASSQEEGNTDTQYF	TGTGCCAGCAGCCAAGAGGAGGGCAACACAGATACGCAGTATTTT
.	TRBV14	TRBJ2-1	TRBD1	CASGKPGQAYNEQFF	TGTGCCAGCGGCAAACCGGGACAGGCCTACAATGAGCAGTTCTTC
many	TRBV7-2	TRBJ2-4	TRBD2	CASSLIPSPGGRGPKNIQYF	TGTGCCAGCAGCTTAATCCCCTCACCGGGAGGCCGGGGCCCCAAAAACATTCAGTACTTC
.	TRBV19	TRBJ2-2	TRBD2	CASSIKGSGSDTGELFF	TGTGCCAGTAGTATAAAGGGCAGCGGGAGCGACACCGGGGAGCTGTTTTTT
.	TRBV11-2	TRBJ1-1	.	CASSFVGTEAFF	TGTGCCAGCAGCTTTGTTGGGACTGAAGCTTTCTTT
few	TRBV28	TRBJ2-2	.	CASSFYTGELFF	TGTGCCAGCAGTTTCTACACCGGGGAGCTGTTTTTT
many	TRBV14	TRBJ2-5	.	CASSQEFSRGPQYF	TGTGCCAGCAGCCAAGAATTTTCGAGAGGGCCCCAGTACTTC
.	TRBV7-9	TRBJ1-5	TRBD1	CASSSSDRGWDQPQHF	TGTGCCAGCAGCTCGTCCGACAGGGGATGGGACCAGCCCCAGCATTTT
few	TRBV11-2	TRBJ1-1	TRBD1	CASSLAGVTGQGWNTEAFF	TGTGCCAGCAGCTTAGCTGGGGTGACTGGACAGGGTTGGAACACTGAAGCTTTCTTT
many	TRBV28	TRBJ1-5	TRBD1	CASSLAARGGNQPQHF	TGTGCCAGCAGTTTAGCAGCCAGGGGGGGCAATCAGCCCCAGCATTTT
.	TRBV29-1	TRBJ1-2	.	CSVDRAGYGYTF	TGCAGCGTTGACCGGGCGGGCTATGGCTACACCTTC
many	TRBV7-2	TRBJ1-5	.	CASSLGAGNQPQHF	TGTGCCAGCAGCTTAGGGGCAGGGAACCAGCCCCAGCATTTT
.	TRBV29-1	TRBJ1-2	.	CSVPGTKGGYTF	TGCAGCGTCCCCGGGACAAAAGGTGGCTACACCTTC
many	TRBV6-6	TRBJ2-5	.	CASSFRGPQETQYF	TGTGCCAGCAGTTTTAGGGGTCCACAAGAGACCCAGTACTTC
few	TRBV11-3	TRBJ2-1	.	CASRGVDNEQFF	TGTGCCTCTAGGGGGGTGGACAATGAGCAGTTCTTC
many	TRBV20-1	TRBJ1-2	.	CSARERVRGWANYGYTF	TGCAGTGCTAGAGAGCGTGTCAGGGGATGGGCTAACTATGGCTACACCTTC
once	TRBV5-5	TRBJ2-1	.	CASSLGPVGKEQFF	TGTGCCAGCAGCTTGGGGCCCGTTGGTAAAGAGCAGTTCTTC
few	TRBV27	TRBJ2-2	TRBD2	CASSFIGLAGGKVSGELFF	TGTGCCAGCAGTTTCATAGGTCTAGCGGGAGGGAAAGTCTCCGGGGAGCTGTTTTTT